The next 6 T cell receptor beta chains were all read from a single sample in a study of identical twins. TCRdb itself ran the 5' RACE reads through MiXCR, one entry per CDR3 protein. In the table there are 700,000 or so distinct CDR3 sequences, 21% of which are singletons. The data were also submitted as part of a second study, on T cells expressing NK-cell markers.

The sample was PBMCs. The source is a woman between 18 and 29 years old in good health.

This rearrangement joins TRBV7-2 to TRBJ2-1; TRBD2 might be the D (6 bases). Trimming took off 4 bases at V and 2 bases at J, with 12 bases between the two ends. The CDR3 is 15 residues long. The V gene's germline CDR1 is SGHTA and CDR2 FQGNSA. In nucleotides, the CDR3 is TGTGCCAGCAGCTCCGGGAGATTTCCCTACAATGAGCAGTTCTTC. Protein: CASSSGRFPYNEQFF.

The rearrangement uses TRBV29-1 and TRBJ2-5; D possibly corresponds to TRBD1 (6 bases). The length of the CDR3 is 13 residues. Germline-derived CDR1 and CDR2 are SQVTM and ANQGSEA. V lost 5 bases and J 3 bases, leaving 13 bases between the germline ends. DNA for the CDR3: TGCAGCGTTTTGGCCACAGGGAAAGAGACCCAGTACTTC. Translated: CSVLATGKETQYF.

This CDR3 is CSASLGNLYGYTF. CDR3 in DNA: TGCAGTGCTAGTCTCGGGAATCTTTATGGCTACACCTTC. V gene TRBV20-1 combines with J gene TRBJ1-2; D is undetermined. The length of the CDR3 is 13 residues. The germline V gene has CDR1 DFQATT and CDR2 SNEGSKA (reference sequence). Trimming cost V 3 bases and J 5 bases, with 13 bases left between them.

This clonotype has only a few counts. The rearrangement joins TRBV12-3 or TRBV12-4 to TRBJ1-6; D gene unclear. The CDR3 runs 15 residues. The V gene lost 5 bases and the J gene lost 10 bases, with 18 bases spanning the gap. The CDR3 bases are TGTGCCAGCAGTCCTCCCACGGGTGGGAGCTCACCCCTCCACTTT. Amino acid sequence: CASSPPTGGSSPLHF.

The genes are TRBV20-1 and TRBJ2-5, with a possible D match to TRBD1 (6 bases). Germline assignment: CDR1 DFQATT and CDR2 SNEGSKA (reference sequence). V was trimmed by 5 bases and J by 3 bases, leaving 10 bases between them. The CDR3 length is 12 residues. DNA for the CDR3: TGCAGTGCTCATTCAGGGGAAGAGACCCAGTACTTC. It yields the protein CSAHSGEETQYF.

This clonotype has a handful of counts. The chain employs TRBV6-4 and TRBJ1-2; D is perhaps TRBD1 (5 bases). Germline V CDR1 and CDR2: MRHNA, SNTAGT. The length of the CDR3 is 13 residues. V was cut by 2 bases and J by 4 bases, with 8 bases left in between. The CDR3 sequence is CASSDAGIYGYTF. Here the CDR3 DNA reads TGTGCCAGCAGTGACGCAGGGATCTATGGCTACACCTTC.